What follows are 2 T cell receptor beta chains derived from one specimen sequenced in a study of blood T cell repertoires in COVID-19. TCRdb's table, derived via immunoSEQ multiplex PCR, lists solely in-frame clones and lacks some. The sample shows 200,000 to 250,000 clones, 80% of them seen only once. The specimen was peripheral blood. The receptors shown here come from a human donor in a cohort sampled during active COVID-19.

J is TRBJ1-1 and V is TRBV5-1, with D perhaps matching TRBD1 (5 bases). The CDR3 covers 12 residues. CDR1 SGHRS and CDR2 YFSETQ come from the germline V gene. V lost 3 bases and J lost 3, with 6 bases in between. The CDR3 region has the DNA TGCGCCAGCAGCTGGGGGGACACTGAAGCTTTCTTT. Translating it yields CASSWGDTEAFF.

This clone was observed a handful of times. The chain has TRBV28 and TRBJ1-5; D call uncertain. The V gene lost 2 bases and the J gene lost 5 bases, with 4 bases spanning the gap. The CDR3 length is 12 residues. In germline, CDR1 is MDHEN, CDR2 SYDVKM. CDR3 DNA sequence: TGTGCCAGCAGTTTACTCGATCAGCCCCAGCATTTT. Translation: CASSLLDQPQHF. Combining the CDR3 with reference TRBV28 and TRBJ1-5 gives the whole variable domain DVKVTQSSRYLVKRTGEKVFLECVQDMDHENMFWYRQDPGLGLRLIYFSYDVKMKEKGDIPEGYSVSREKKERFSLILESASTNQTSMYLCASSLLDQPQHFGDGTRLSIL.